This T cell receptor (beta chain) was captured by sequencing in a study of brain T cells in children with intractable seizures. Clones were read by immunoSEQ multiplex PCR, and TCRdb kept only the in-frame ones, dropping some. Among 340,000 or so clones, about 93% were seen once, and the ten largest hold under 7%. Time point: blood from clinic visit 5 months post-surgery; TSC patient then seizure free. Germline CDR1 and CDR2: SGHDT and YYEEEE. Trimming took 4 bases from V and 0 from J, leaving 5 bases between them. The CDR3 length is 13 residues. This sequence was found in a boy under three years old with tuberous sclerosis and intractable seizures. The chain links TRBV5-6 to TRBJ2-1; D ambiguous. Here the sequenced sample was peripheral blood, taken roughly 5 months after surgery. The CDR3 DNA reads TGTGCCAGCAGCCCTAGCTCCTACAATGAGCAGTTCTTC. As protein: CASSPSSYNEQFF.